The text below deals with one T cell receptor (beta chain). Its antigen is undetermined. Repertoires were generated with immunoSEQ multiplex PCR, while TCRdb's copy carries only in-frame clones and drops some. The sample includes 8,500 to 10,000 clones, about 90% of them seen just once. This sample's time point: newly diagnosed, previously untreated cHL patient sample. Thawed PBMCs supplied CD8+ T cells via magnetic negative selection. Comparison samples consisted of PBMCs from newly diagnosed, untreated classical Hodgkin lymphoma. Germline V gene lookup returns CDR1 SGDLS and CDR2 YYNGEE. The length of the CDR3 is 15 residues. With 2 bases clipped from V and 2 bases from J, the junction kept 4 bases outside the gene matches. The sample belongs to a study of PD-1 blockade in classical Hodgkin lymphoma. Study-level findings and limits: Nothing has yet pinned down what causes the repertoire differences, possibly disease activity or prior therapy. Newly diagnosed patients reportedly had lower baseline TCR diversity than healthy donors.

The clonotype originates from a human donor with classical Hodgkin lymphoma. Material: CD8+ T cells from blood. The rearrangement uses TRBV9 and TRBJ2-7, with 10 bases lining up with TRBD2. CDR3 residues: CASSVTAGGTYEQYF. Written as DNA, the CDR3 is TGTGCCAGCAGCGTCACAGCGGGAGGGACCTACGAGCAGTACTTC.